The source of this T cell receptor (beta chain) is a study of graft-versus-host responses after intestinal transplantation. Background on the study: After anti-thymocyte globulin induction, recipients took tacrolimus and steroids for three to four years.

CDR1 and CDR2 (germline): SGHAT, FQNNGV. The CDR3 contains 13 residues. V shed 5 bases and J shed 5 bases, with 12 bases lying between them. In its sample, this clone was seen once. This table comes from immunoSEQ multiplex PCR, and its TCRdb copy is limited to in-frame clones, with some not included. The data contain 60,000 to 75,000 clones, 75% to 90% of them singletons. The graft tissue was processed, and this released both intraepithelial and lamina propria lymphocytes. The receptor's source is a human patient who received an intestinal transplant, so some T cells may come from the graft donor. This sample comprised ileum tissue, obtained approximately 370 days after transplant. The chain joins TRBV11-2 to TRBJ2-5; weak D call: TRBD1 (5 bases). The chain's CDR3 is CASSPQVLETQYF. As DNA, the CDR3 is TGTGCCAGCAGCCCACAGGTCTTGGAGACCCAGTACTTC.